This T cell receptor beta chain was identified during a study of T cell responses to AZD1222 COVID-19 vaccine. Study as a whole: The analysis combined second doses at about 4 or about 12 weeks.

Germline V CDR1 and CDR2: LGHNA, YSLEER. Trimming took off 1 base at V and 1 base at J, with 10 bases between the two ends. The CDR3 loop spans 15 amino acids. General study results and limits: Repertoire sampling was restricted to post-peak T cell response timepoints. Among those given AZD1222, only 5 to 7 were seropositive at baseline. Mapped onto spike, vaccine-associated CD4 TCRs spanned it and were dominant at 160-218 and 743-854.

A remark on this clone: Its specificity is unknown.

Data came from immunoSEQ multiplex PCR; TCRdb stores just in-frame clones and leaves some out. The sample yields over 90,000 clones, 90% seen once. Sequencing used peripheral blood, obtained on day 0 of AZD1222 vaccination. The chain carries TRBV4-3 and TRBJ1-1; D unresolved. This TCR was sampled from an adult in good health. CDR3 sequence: CASSQGRHWNTEAFF. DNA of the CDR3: TGCGCCAGCAGCCAAGGTAGACACTGGAACACTGAAGCTTTCTTT.